The clone carrying this T cell receptor (beta chain) showed up just a few times. Antigen unknown. TCRdb reprocessed the 5' RACE reads with MiXCR, giving one entry per CDR3 protein. This sample has hundreds of thousands of distinct CDR3 sequences, with about 18% found just once. This CDR3 spans 17 amino acids. CDR1 and CDR2 from the germline V gene are LGHNA and YSLEER. With V trimmed by 0 bases and J by 2 bases, 6 bases remained unmatched. These data are taken from a study of T-cell memory formation after mild COVID-19. Study context: The study found TCR clusters largely donor specific. Study conclusions and caveats: A subset of responding clones appeared in pre-infection memory, suggesting cross-reactive memory joined. Later expanders leaned toward CD4+, whereas clones contracting from day 15 to 85 were balanced CD4/CD8. Second-wave clones with a day 37 peak had unconfirmed SARS-CoV-2 specificity.

The receptor's source is an adult woman who had mild COVID-19 (a few samples of this study predate the infection). Cell type and time point are not known. The chain is built from TRBV4-3 and TRBJ2-3; TRBD2 matches at 9 bases. Material for sequencing was PBMCs or a T cell subset sorted from them (not recorded which). The CDR3 DNA reads as TGCGCCAGCAGCCAAGATAGGCTAGCGGGGATCACAGATACGCAGTATTTT. Translated, it gives CASSQDRLAGITDTQYF.